Sequencing of this T cell receptor beta chain was carried out in a study of cytomegalovirus exposure and HLA in healthy donors. The PCR employed 60 Vbeta primers together with 13 Jbeta primers. Profiling relied on immunoSEQ multiplex PCR, and the TCRdb table lists in-frame clones only, not all of them. The data show 110,000 to 150,000 clones, with nearly 85% seen just once and roughly 3.5% held by the top ten. Germline CDR1 is SNHLY and CDR2 is FYNNEI. This CDR3 spans 12 amino acids. V was cut by 3 bases and J by 2 bases, with 5 bases left in between. This receptor was taken from a male donor in good health and CMV-seronegative. Specimen: PBMCs. The chain carries TRBV2 and TRBJ2-7; no clear D gene. Written as DNA, the CDR3 is TGTGCCAGCAGTGACAGAACCTACGAGCAGTACTTC. This translates into CASSDRTYEQYF. The full variable domain, its missing parts supplied by reference TRBV2 and TRBJ2-7, is EPEVTQTPSHQVTQMGQEVILRCVPISNHLYFYWYRQILGQKVEFLVSFYNNEISEKSEIFDDQFSVERPDGSNFTLKIRSTKLEDSAMYFCASSDRTYEQYFGPGTRLTVT.